This T cell receptor beta chain emerged from a study of glioma-infiltrating T cells. Findings and limits, study-wide: Non-neoplastic patients had below-expected tissue-blood divergence, while all gliomas exceeded expectation.

TCR alpha and beta CDR3 regions were amplified from RNA using iRepertoire nested multiplex PCR. One-step reverse transcription and amplification started from approximately 100-400 ng of tissue mRNA or PBMC total RNA. A single record per CDR3 protein comes from TCRdb applying MiXCR to the multiplex PCR reads. The sample holds fewer than 200,000 distinct CDR3 sequences, around 45% seen once. This clonotype was recorded a few times. Antigen specificity is unknown. CDR1 SQVTM and CDR2 ANQGSEA come from the germline V gene. V was trimmed by 6 bases and J by 2 bases, leaving 11 bases between them. This CDR3 spans 13 amino acids.

The receptor was derived from a human donor with low-grade glioma or glioblastoma, undergoing nonglioma brain surgery, or in good health (not recorded which). The sequencing input was glioma tissue, nonneoplastic brain tissue, or PBMCs (not recorded which). This chain joins TRBV29-1 and TRBJ1-5; the D is unclear. The CDR3 DNA reads TGCAGCGTGCAGCTGGAAGGCAATCAGCCCCAGCATTTT. Translated, it gives CSVQLEGNQPQHF.